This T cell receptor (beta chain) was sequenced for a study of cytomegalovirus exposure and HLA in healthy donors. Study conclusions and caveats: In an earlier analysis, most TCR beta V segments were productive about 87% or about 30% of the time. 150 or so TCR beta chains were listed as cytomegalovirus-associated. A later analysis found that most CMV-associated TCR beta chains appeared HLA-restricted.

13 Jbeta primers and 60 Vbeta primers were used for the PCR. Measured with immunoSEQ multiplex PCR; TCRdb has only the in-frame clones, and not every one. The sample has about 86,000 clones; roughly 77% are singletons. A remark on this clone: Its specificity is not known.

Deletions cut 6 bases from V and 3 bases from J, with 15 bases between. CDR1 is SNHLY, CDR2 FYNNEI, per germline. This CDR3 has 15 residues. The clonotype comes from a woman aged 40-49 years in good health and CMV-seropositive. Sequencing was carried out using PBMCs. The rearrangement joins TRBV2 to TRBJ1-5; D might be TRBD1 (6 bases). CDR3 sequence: CASSWGQLLNQPQHF. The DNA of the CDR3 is TGTGCCAGCAGCTGGGGACAACTACTCAATCAGCCCCAGCATTTT.